This T cell receptor (beta chain) was profiled in a study of T-cell reconstitution after alpha-beta-depleted transplantation in children (dated by TCRdb to the mid-2010s). Concerning the study at large: T-cell immune reconstitution after TCRalphabeta/CD19-depleted allogeneic hematopoietic cell transplantation in children was quantitatively tracked in the study by means of TCR repertoire profiling. Study-wide conclusions, independent of this receptor: In some patients, high TCRbeta diversity at day 60 was attributed to recipient T cells and intrathymic progenitors that had survived conditioning. Over subsequent months, a decline in hyperexpanded clone frequencies was noted, and after one year, T-cell counts and TCRbeta diversity were mostly ascribed to newly produced T cells. The apparently early recovery of alphabetaT-cell counts about two months after transplant reportedly depended on only several hundred rapidly expanded clones that came from non-depleted graft cells.

The library was produced with PCR. Sequencer: Illumina HiSeq 2500. TCR library preparation used molecular barcoding, with unique molecular identifiers applied to normalize quantification of the TCRbeta repertoire. TCRdb itself trimmed the public reads at Q25 with fastp, ran MiXCR and retained productive beta chains. A single entry per CDR3 protein holds the most common genes and DNA from its merged rows. This sample gives around 420,000 distinct CDR3 sequences in total; roughly 16% of them show up just once. The biggest ten clones account for just under 30% of the sample. The treatment or condition label on this specimen signifies: allogeneic hematopoietic cell transplantation with graft depleted of TCRalphabeta T cells and CD19 B cells. The transplant recipients were children given TCRalphabeta/CD19-depleted allogeneic hematopoietic cell grafts. The germline V gene encodes CDR1 LNHDA and CDR2 SQIVND (reference sequence). Taken from cysteine to phenylalanine, the CDR3 has 15 residues. Of all the DNA, just the CDR3 is kept, 45 bases in frame from base 1.

This clonotype was counted only a few times. Its antigen is currently not known. An end of the junction differs from the germline gene, which may be a read error. The clonotype comes from a boy younger than two who had a stem cell transplant for Wiskott-Aldrich syndrome, so the T cells may come from the graft donor. The V and J segments used are TRBV19 and TRBJ2-3; no confident D gene assignment can be made. Material: PBMCs, mostly from graft donor cells, obtained 360 days after TCRalphabeta/CD19-depleted stem cell transplant. The nucleotide sequence is given as TGTGCCAGTAGTTATACTCTATTTACCACAGACACGCAGTATTTT. This sequence encodes CASSYTLFTTDTQYF.